Below, 17 T cell receptor beta chains from the same sample are listed, as sequenced in a study of spatial heterogeneity in lung cancer. TCRdb reanalysed the 5' RACE reads using MiXCR and keeps one entry per CDR3 protein. This sample has around 63,000 distinct CDR3 sequences, with about 5.9% found just once. Time point of the sample: sample taken at primary tumor resection. The sequences come from PBMCs, collected at surgery. The receptors derive from a female donor with early-stage non-small cell lung cancer.

This clonotype was seen ten or more times. The junction does not match germline at one end; this may be a read error. V gene TRBV7-9 combines with J gene TRBJ1-6; D is undetermined. The length of the CDR3 is 14 residues. Germline V CDR1 and CDR2: SEHNR, FQNEAQ (reference sequence). CDR3: CASSLASGASPLHF. The CDR3 bases are TGTGCCAGCAGCCTAGCCTCCGGCGCTTCACCCCTCCACTTT.

The chain links TRBV5-6 to TRBJ1-5; tentative D call: TRBD1 (5 bases). V dropped 0 bases and J dropped 6 bases, with 7 bases sitting between them. This CDR3 is 13 amino acids long. Germline values: CDR1 SGHDT, CDR2 YYEEEE. The CDR3 sequence: CASSLEGVQPQHF. In DNA form, the CDR3 reads TGTGCCAGCAGCTTGGAAGGGGTTCAGCCCCAGCATTTT.

The chain recombines TRBV5-1 with TRBJ1-4, with a possible D match to TRBD1 (5 bases). Trimming took off 2 bases at V and 13 bases at J, with 21 bases between the two ends. CDR1 SGHRS and CDR2 YFSETQ come from the germline V gene. The CDR3 contains 15 residues. The CDR3 spells CASSFPGTADSRLFF. CDR3 sequence (DNA): TGCGCCAGCAGCTTCCCCGGGACCGCCGACTCGAGACTGTTTTTT.

This clonotype was recorded at least ten times. The chain recombines TRBV29-1 with TRBJ2-5, with TRBD1 identical over 9 bases. This CDR3 comprises 13 residues. In germline, CDR1 is SQVTM, CDR2 ANQGSEA. The junction had 7 bases not matched to a gene; V was cut back by 7 bases and J by 4 bases. The CDR3 reads CSGNRGLRETQYF. CDR3 coding DNA: TGCAGCGGGAACAGGGGGCTTCGAGAGACCCAGTACTTC.

This clonotype has just a few counts. V and J are TRBV29-1 and TRBJ2-7, with 14 bases aligning to TRBD2. The J segment lost 4 bases and the V segment lost 4 bases, leaving 6 bases of the junction unmatched. The CDR3 length is 15 residues. Germline V gene sequence: CDR1 SQVTM, CDR2 ANQGSEA. As DNA, the CDR3 is TGCAGCGTTGTAGACGGGACTAGCGGGAGATACGAGCAGTACTTC. Translated, it gives CSVVDGTSGRYEQYF.

This clonotype was detected a few times. This chain joins TRBV24-1 and TRBJ2-7; 10 nucleotides align to TRBD1. The CDR3 covers 15 residues. Germline V lookup: CDR1 KGHDR, CDR2 SFDVKD. J was trimmed by 3 bases and V by 6 bases; bases with no gene match: 7. The CDR3 spells CATSPRGTGDYEQYF. The CDR3 nucleotides are TGTGCCACCAGTCCTCGGGGGACAGGGGACTACGAGCAGTACTTC.

This chain uses TRBV6-5 with TRBJ2-2; 7 bases line up with TRBD2. The CDR3 runs to 15 residues. CDR1 is MNHEY, CDR2 SVGAGI, per germline. The junction had 5 bases not matched to a gene; V was cut back by 4 bases and J by 3 bases. The CDR3 region has the DNA TGTGCCAGCAGTTCGGGGGGACGAGACACCGGGGAGCTGTTTTTT. Translating it yields CASSSGGRDTGELFF.

A few counts support this clonotype. This rearrangement joins TRBV12-3 or TRBV12-4 to TRBJ2-3, with D possibly matching TRBD1 (7 bases). Between the trimmed V and J ends, which lost 7 bases and 4 bases, there was a span of 24 bases. The CDR3 is made up of 17 amino acids. The CDR3 region is CASKGGIGDSSSDTQYF. CDR3 DNA: TGTGCCAGCAAAGGGGGGATTGGGGACAGTTCCTCAGATACGCAGTATTTT.

This clonotype was seen only a few times. This chain uses TRBV3-1 with TRBJ1-6; unclear D gene. The germline gives CDR1 LGHDT, CDR2 YNNKEL (reference sequence). The CDR3 contains 17 residues. V dropped 7 bases and J dropped 0 bases, with 16 bases sitting between them. The CDR3 DNA reads as TGTGCCAGCACGCATCGGTTTGAGAGCTCCTATAATTCACCCCTCCACTTT. It translates to CASTHRFESSYNSPLHF.

The chain uses TRBV10-1 and TRBJ2-2, with D possibly matching TRBD1 (6 bases). The CDR3 runs to 14 residues. V was clipped by 6 bases and J by 2 bases, with 10 bases between them. Germline V gives CDR1 WNHNN, CDR2 SYGVQD (reference sequence). The CDR3 DNA reads as TGCGCCAGCAGGGACAGTGGTAACACCGGGGAGCTGTTTTTT. This translates into CASRDSGNTGELFF.

This clonotype was seen a handful of times. The V gene is TRBV7-2, the J gene TRBJ2-3; D unresolved. The CDR3 consists of 12 residues. V was clipped by 0 bases and J by 5 bases, with 3 bases between them. Germline V lookup: CDR1 SGHTA, CDR2 FQGNSA. For the CDR3, the DNA is TGTGCCAGCAGCTTAGCCGTAGATACGCAGTATTTT. It translates to CASSLAVDTQYF.

This clonotype appeared many times. The chain carries TRBV7-2 and TRBJ1-6; D perhaps matches TRBD1 (5 bases). The CDR3 spans 15 residues. The V end was cut by 0 bases, the J end by 7 bases, with 10 bases between. CDR1 is SGHTA, CDR2 FQGNSA, per germline. DNA of the CDR3: TGTGCCAGCAGCTTAGCGGGACCCCCCAATTCACCCCTCCACTTT. It yields the protein CASSLAGPPNSPLHF.

This clonotype turned up a few times. The chain couples TRBV6-1 to TRBJ1-4; D is undetermined. This CDR3 is built from 17 residues. Germline CDR1 is MNHNS and CDR2 is SASEGT. The V end was cut by 7 bases, the J end by 4 bases, with 22 bases between. The CDR3: CASKVGSRPGINEKLFF. CDR3 in DNA: TGTGCCAGCAAGGTCGGGTCCAGGCCGGGGATTAATGAAAAACTGTTTTTT.

This clonotype showed up just a few times. The V gene is TRBV9, the J gene TRBJ2-3; unclear D gene. Germline-derived CDR1 and CDR2 are SGDLS and YYNGEE. The CDR3 runs 16 residues. Trimming stripped 4 bases from V and 0 bases from J, with 15 bases between. CDR3 nucleotide sequence: TGTGCCAGCAGCTACGAACGGGCGGCTAGCACAGATACGCAGTATTTT. It yields the protein CASSYERAASTDTQYF.

The CDR3 nucleotides are TGTGCCAGCAGCTTAGATGTGGCAGATTACACTGAAGCTTTCTTT. Its protein product is CASSLDVADYTEAFF. V and J are TRBV7-9 and TRBJ1-1; no reliable D call. Germline lookup yields CDR1 SEHNR and CDR2 FQNEAQ (reference sequence). The CDR3 covers 15 residues. With 1 base removed from V and 3 bases from J, the gap between germline ends came to 12 bases.

This clonotype appeared many times. The chain uses TRBV10-3 and TRBJ1-1; D is uncertain. V was trimmed by 8 bases and J by 1 base, leaving 11 bases between them. The germline V gene has CDR1 ENHRY and CDR2 SYGVKD. This CDR3 comprises 13 residues. Here the CDR3 DNA reads TGTGCCATCTTAGAGCCTCCGAACACTGAAGCTTTCTTT. This encodes CAILEPPNTEAFF.

In this sample, this clonotype turned up many times. This chain links TRBV7-9 with TRBJ2-5, with D hard to call. V was trimmed by 5 bases and J by 5 bases, leaving 6 bases between them. CDR1 is SEHNR, CDR2 FQNEAQ, per germline (reference sequence). The CDR3 spans 11 residues. This CDR3 is CASSPSETQYF. In DNA, the CDR3 is TGTGCCAGCAGCCCTTCGGAGACCCAGTACTTC.